This T cell receptor (beta chain) was observed in a study of blood T cells in healthy people across ages. Study observations and caveats: Compared with aged donors, long-lived donors showed fewer expanded clones, suggesting selection. Roughly linearly, TCR beta diversity per million T cells fell as age increased. Shifts in expanded clonotypes may have been confounded by donor CMV status, which was unknown.

The ends were cut back, 6 bases at V and 5 bases at J, with 13 bases in the middle. The germline V gene has CDR1 DFQATT and CDR2 SNEGSKA (reference sequence). The CDR3 extends over 13 amino acids. Combining a sample-barcoded 5' primer with a J-beta primer mix, a second PCR ran for roughly 6 to 11 cycles. Every cDNA was tagged by a template-switch adaptor with 12 random nucleotides. In TCRdb, the 5' RACE reads were re-called with MiXCR into one record per CDR3 protein. The sample carries 1,300,000 or so distinct CDR3 sequences, 45% to 70% recorded once. Of note for this clonotype: Its antigen is not identified.

The chain has TRBV20-1 and TRBJ1-4; D perhaps matches TRBD1 (6 bases). The sequenced sample was blood. The sequence was obtained from a man aged 18 to 30 in good health. The DNA of the CDR3 is TGCAGTGCAGGGCAGGGGCTCAATGAAAAACTGTTTTTT. It codes for CSAGQGLNEKLFF.